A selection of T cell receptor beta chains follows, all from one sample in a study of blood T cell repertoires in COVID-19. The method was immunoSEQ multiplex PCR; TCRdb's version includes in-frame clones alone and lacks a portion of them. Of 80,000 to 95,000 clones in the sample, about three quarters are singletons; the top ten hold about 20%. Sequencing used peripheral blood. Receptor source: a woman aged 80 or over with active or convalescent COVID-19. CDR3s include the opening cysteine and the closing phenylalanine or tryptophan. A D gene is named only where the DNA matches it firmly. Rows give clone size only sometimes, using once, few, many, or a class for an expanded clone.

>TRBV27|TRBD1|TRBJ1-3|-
CASRGTQGAKGNTIYF
TGTGCCAGCAGGGGGACCCAGGGGGCGAAGGGAAACACCATATATTTT
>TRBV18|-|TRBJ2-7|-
CASSPLDSSYEQYF
TGTGCCAGCTCACCCTTGGACAGTTCCTACGAGCAGTACTTC
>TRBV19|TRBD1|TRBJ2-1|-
CATAGTGVFNEQFF
TGTGCCACCGCTGGGACAGGGGTTTTCAATGAGCAGTTCTTC
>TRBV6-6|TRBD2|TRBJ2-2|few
CASSPLGLAAPTGELFF
TGTGCCAGCAGTCCCCTAGGACTAGCGGCCCCCACTGGGGAGCTGTTTTTT
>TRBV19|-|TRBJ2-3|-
CARDYRTDTQYF
TGTGCCAGGGACTACCGCACAGATACGCAGTATTTT
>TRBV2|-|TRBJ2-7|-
CASSRTEPYEQYFGPTTYEQYF
-
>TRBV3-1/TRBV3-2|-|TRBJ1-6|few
CASSPSGLNSPLHF
TGTGCCAGCAGCCCCTCCGGACTTAATTCACCCCTCCACTTT
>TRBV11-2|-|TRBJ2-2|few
CASSSIRGDTGELFF
TGTGCCAGCAGCTCGATCAGGGGGGACACCGGGGAGCTGTTTTTT
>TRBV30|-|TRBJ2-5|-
CAWSARGRPQETQYF
TGTGCCTGGAGTGCGAGAGGGCGGCCCCAAGAGACCCAGTACTTC
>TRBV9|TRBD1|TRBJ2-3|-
CASSPDRGRSADTQYF
TGTGCCAGCAGCCCCGACAGGGGACGGTCCGCAGATACGCAGTATTTT
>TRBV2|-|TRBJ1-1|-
CASTPWQSTEAFF
TGTGCCAGCACTCCTTGGCAGTCAACTGAAGCTTTCTTT
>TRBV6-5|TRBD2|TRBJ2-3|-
CASTPSGGTGGTQYF
TGTGCCAGCACTCCTAGCGGGGGTACCGGGGGTACGCAGTATTTT
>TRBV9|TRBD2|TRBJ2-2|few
CASSVSSGAGELFF
TGTGCCAGCAGCGTATCGAGCGGGGCCGGGGAGCTGTTTTTT
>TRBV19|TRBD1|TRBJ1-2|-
CASSIHLRGQGANYGYTF
TGTGCCAGTAGTATTCATCTGAGAGGGCAGGGGGCAAACTATGGCTACACCTTC
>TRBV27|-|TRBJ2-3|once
CASRQGRGDTQYF
TGTGCCAGCAGACAGGGAAGGGGTGATACGCAGTATTTT
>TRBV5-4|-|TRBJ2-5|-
CASSSVQEETQYF
TGTGCCAGCAGCTCGGTCCAAGAAGAGACCCAGTACTTC
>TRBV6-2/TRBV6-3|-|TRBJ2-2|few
CASSYVGAGELFF
TGTGCCAGCAGTTATGTCGGGGCCGGGGAGCTGTTTTTT
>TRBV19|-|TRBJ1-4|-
CASSIQGGAVVLFF
TGTGCCAGTAGTATACAGGGAGGAGCAGTTGTACTGTTTTTT
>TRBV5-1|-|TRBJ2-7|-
CASSFAGPRDEQYF
TGCGCCAGCAGCTTCGCGGGCCCTCGCGACGAGCAGTACTTC
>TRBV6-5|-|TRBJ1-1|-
CASSPRDSNTEAFF
TGTGCCAGCAGTCCCCGGGACTCGAACACTGAAGCTTTCTTT
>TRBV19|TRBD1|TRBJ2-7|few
CASSQGTGRIYEQYF
TGTGCCAGTAGCCAAGGGACAGGGCGAATTTACGAGCAGTACTTC
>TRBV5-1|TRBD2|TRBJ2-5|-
CATATAGGLQETQYF
TGCGCCACCGCCACTGCGGGGGGGCTCCAAGAGACCCAGTACTTC
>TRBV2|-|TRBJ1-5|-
CASRPGVIGDQPQHF
TGTGCCAGCAGGCCAGGGGTAATTGGGGATCAGCCCCAGCATTTT
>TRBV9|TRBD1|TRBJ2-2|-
CASSHREGQRSGELFF
TGTGCCAGCAGCCACCGAGAGGGACAGCGGAGCGGGGAGCTGTTTTTT
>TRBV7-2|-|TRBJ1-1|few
CASTPRTADTEAFF
TGTGCCAGCACCCCCCGGACTGCGGACACTGAAGCTTTCTTT
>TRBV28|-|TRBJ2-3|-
CASSSPGRPLPISDTQYF
TGTGCCAGCAGTTCGCCAGGTCGCCCCCTACCGATCTCAGATACGCAGTATTTT
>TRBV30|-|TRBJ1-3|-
CAWSGGPSGSSGNTIYF
TGTGCCTGGAGTGGGGGGCCGAGCGGCAGCTCTGGAAACACCATATATTTT